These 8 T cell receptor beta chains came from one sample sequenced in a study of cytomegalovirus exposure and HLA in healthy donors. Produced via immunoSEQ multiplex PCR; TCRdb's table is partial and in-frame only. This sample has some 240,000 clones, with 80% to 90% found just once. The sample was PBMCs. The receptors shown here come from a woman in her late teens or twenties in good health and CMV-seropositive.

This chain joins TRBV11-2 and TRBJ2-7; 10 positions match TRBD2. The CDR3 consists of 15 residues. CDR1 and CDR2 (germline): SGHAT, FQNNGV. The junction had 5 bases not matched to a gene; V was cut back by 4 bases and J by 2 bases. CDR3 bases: TGTGCCAGCAGCTATTCTAGCGGGGGAACCTACGAGCAGTACTTC. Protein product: CASSYSSGGTYEQYF.

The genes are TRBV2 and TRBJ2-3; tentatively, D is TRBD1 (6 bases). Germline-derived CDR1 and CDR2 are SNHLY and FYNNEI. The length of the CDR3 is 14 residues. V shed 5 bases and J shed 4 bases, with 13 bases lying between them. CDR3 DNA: TGTGCCAGCAGTCTGGACAGTAGTTCAGATACGCAGTATTTT. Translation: CASSLDSSSDTQYF.

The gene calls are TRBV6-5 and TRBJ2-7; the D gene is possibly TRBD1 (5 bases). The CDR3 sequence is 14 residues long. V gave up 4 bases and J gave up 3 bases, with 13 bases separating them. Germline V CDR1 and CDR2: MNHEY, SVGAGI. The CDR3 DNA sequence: TGTGCCAGCAGTTCCCGACAGTATAGCTACGAGCAGTACTTC. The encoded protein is CASSSRQYSYEQYF.

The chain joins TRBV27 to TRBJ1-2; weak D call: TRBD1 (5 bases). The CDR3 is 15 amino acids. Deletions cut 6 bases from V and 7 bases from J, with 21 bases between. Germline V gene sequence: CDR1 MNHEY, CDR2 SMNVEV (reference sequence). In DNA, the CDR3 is TGTGCCAGCAGCCCGGATGGGGGTTTCGGGGGTGGCTACACCTTC. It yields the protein CASSPDGGFGGGYTF.

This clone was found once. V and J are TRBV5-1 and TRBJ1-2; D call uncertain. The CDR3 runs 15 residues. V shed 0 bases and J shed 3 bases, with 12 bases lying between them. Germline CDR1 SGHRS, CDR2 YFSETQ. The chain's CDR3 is CASSLGHGDYYGYTF. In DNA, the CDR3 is TGCGCCAGCAGCTTGGGGCACGGAGATTACTATGGCTACACCTTC.

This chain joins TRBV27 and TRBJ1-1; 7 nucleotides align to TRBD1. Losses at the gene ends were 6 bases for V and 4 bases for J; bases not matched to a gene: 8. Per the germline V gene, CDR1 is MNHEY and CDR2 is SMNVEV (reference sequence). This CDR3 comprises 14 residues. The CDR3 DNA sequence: TGTGCCAGCAGCCGAGGGGGCGCTGGCACTGAAGCTTTCTTT. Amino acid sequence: CASSRGGAGTEAFF.

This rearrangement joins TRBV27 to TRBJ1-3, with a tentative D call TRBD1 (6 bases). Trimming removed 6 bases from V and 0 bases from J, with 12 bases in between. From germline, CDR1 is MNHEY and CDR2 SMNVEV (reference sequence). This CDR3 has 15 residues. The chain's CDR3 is CASRSQGYSGNTIYF. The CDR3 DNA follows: TGTGCCAGCAGATCACAGGGCTACTCTGGAAACACCATATATTTT.

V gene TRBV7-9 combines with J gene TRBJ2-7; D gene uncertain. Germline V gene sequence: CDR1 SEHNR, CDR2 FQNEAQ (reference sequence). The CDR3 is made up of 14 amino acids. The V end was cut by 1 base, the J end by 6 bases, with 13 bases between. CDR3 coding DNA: TGTGCCAGCAGCTTAGGAGGTGCAGAACTCGAGCAGTACTTC. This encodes CASSLGGAELEQYF.